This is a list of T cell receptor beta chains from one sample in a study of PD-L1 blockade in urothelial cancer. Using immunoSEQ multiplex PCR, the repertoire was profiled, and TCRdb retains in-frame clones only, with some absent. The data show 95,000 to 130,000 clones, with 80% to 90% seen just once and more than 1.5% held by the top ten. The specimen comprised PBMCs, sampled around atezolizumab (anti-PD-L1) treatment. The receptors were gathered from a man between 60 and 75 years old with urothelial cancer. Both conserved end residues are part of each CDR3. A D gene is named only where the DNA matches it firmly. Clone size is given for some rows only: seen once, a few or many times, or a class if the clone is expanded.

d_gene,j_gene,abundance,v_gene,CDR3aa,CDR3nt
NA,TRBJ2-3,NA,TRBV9,CASGQSSGLGQYF,TGTGCCAGCGGCCAAAGCTCAGGGCTGGGGCAGTATTTT
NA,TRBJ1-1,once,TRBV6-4,CASSPTQANTEAFF,TGTGCCAGCAGCCCGACGCAGGCCAATACTGAAGCTTTCTTT
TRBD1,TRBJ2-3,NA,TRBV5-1,CASSSGTGVTDTQYF,TGCGCCAGCAGCTCGGGGACAGGGGTCACAGATACGCAGTATTTT
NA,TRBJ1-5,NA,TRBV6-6,CASKQGDQPQHF,TGTGCCAGTAAACAGGGAGATCAGCCCCAGCATTTT
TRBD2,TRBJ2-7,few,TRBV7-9,CASSTRLGGTSGSSDEQYF,TGTGCCAGCAGCACCCGCCTCGGTGGAACTAGCGGGAGCTCAGACGAGCAGTACTTC
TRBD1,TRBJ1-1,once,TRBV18,CASSTGTGPIMNTEAFF,TGTGCCAGCTCGACCGGGACAGGGCCTATCATGAACACTGAAGCTTTCTTT
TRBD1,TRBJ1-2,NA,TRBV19,CASTPRRGQGSGYTF,TGTGCCAGTACCCCTAGGAGAGGACAGGGAAGCGGCTACACCTTC
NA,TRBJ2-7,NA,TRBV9,CASSVEPTGAYEQYF,TGTGCCAGCAGCGTAGAACCGACCGGGGCCTACGAGCAGTACTTC
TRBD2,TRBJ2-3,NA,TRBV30,CAWAPGTRTDTQYF,TGTGCCTGGGCTCCTGGGACTAGAACAGATACGCAGTATTTT
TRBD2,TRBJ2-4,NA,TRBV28,CASRSGTGKNIQYF,TGTGCCAGCAGAAGCGGGACCGGTAAAAACATTCAGTACTTC
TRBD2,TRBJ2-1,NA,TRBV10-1,CASSALERGSYNEQFF,TGCGCCAGCAGTGCCCTGGAGCGGGGCTCCTACAATGAGCAGTTCTTC
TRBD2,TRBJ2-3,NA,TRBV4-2,CASSQEELAGQYF,TGTGCCAGCAGCCAAGAAGAACTAGCGGGGCAGTATTTT
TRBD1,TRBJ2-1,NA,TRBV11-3,CASSLDLDGTGYNEQFF,TGTGCCAGCAGCTTAGATCTTGACGGGACAGGATACAATGAGCAGTTCTTC
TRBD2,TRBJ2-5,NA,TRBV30,CACSRGGRASQETQYF,TGTGCCTGTTCCCGGGGCGGGAGGGCCTCCCAAGAGACCCAGTACTTC
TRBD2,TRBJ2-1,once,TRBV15,CATSRVRGGSSNNEQFF,TGTGCCACCAGCAGAGTCCGGGGCGGGAGTAGCAACAATGAGCAGTTCTTC
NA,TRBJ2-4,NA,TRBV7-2,CASSLAAGKNIQYF,TGTGCCAGCAGCTTAGCGGCGGGAAAAAACATTCAGTACTTC
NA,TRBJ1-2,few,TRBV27,CASSSAGQGGYTF,TGTGCCAGCAGTTCAGCGGGCCAAGGGGGCTACACCTTC
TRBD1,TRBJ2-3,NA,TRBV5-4,CASSWGQASTDTQYF,TGTGCCAGCAGCTGGGGACAGGCTAGCACAGATACGCAGTATTTT
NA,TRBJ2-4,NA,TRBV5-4,CASSLQTGAKNIQYF,TGTGCCAGCAGCCTACAGACGGGGGCCAAAAACATTCAGTACTTC
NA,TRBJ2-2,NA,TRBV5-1,CASSISSGELFF,TGCGCCAGCAGTATCTCTAGCGGGGAGCTGTTTTTT
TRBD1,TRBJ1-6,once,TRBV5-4,CASSLGTGDNSPLHF,TGTGCCAGCAGCTTAGGGACAGGGGATAATTCACCCCTCCACTTT
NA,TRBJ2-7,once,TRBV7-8,CASSFWESGTYEQYF,TGTGCCAGCAGCTTTTGGGAAAGCGGTACCTACGAGCAGTACTTC
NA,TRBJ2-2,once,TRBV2,CASSEYGGVNTGELFF,TGTGCCAGCAGTGAATACGGGGGAGTGAACACCGGGGAGCTGTTTTTT
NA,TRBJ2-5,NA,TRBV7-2,CASSLAQGGTQYF,TGTGCCAGCAGCTTAGCCCAGGGGGGGACCCAGTACTTC
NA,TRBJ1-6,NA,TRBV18,CASSPNRDWANSPLHF,TGTGCCAGCTCACCTAACCGGGACTGGGCTAATTCACCCCTCCACTTT
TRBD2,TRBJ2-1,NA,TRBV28,CATATAGASYNEQFF,TGTGCCACCGCGACTGCGGGAGCCTCCTACAATGAGCAGTTCTTC
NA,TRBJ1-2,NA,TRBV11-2,CASSLARGGGYTF,TGTGCCAGCAGCTTAGCACGCGGAGGAGGCTACACCTTC
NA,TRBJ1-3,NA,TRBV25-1,CASSATVFSGNTIYF,TGTGCCAGCAGTGCGACAGTGTTTTCTGGAAACACCATATATTTT
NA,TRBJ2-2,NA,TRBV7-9,CASSLAVLDTGELFF,TGTGCCAGCAGCTTAGCGGTCCTAGACACCGGGGAGCTGTTTTTT
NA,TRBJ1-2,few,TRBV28,CASSLYRREGGYTF,TGTGCCAGCAGTTTATACCGTAGGGAGGGGGGCTACACCTTC
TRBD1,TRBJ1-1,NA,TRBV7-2,CASSANTGADTEAFF,TGTGCCAGCAGCGCAAATACAGGGGCCGACACTGAAGCTTTCTTT